This section outlines one TCR beta chain sequence together with its context. As yet, its antigen is unknown. Trimming pared 4 bases from V and 8 bases from J, leaving 15 bases between. This CDR3 is built from 13 residues. In germline, CDR1 is SGHRS, CDR2 YFSETQ. Repertoires were generated with immunoSEQ multiplex PCR, while TCRdb's copy carries only in-frame clones and drops some. Of a few hundred thousand clones detected, around 79% appear once; the ten largest clones hold about 10%. The sample belongs to a study of shared clonotypes between healthy human individuals. Looking at the study overall: Donors had three CD4 naive, three CD4 memory, two CD8 naive and one CD8 memory plate apiece. Study-level findings and limits: The study drew on few donors, limiting represented genetic and exposure-history diversity. Only blood was sampled; tissue repertoires likely differ. Clonotypes not shared had lower generation probabilities than those common to all four donors.

This receptor was identified in a man in his thirties or forties in good health. What was sequenced was memory CD4+ T cells sorted from blood. Stated subset: CD45RA-negative fraction. This chain uses TRBV5-1 with TRBJ2-5, with TRBD2 as a possible D gene (5 bases). CDR3 DNA: TGCGCCAGCAGCCCGGCCCCCGGGAAAACCCAGTACTTC. Amino acids: CASSPAPGKTQYF.